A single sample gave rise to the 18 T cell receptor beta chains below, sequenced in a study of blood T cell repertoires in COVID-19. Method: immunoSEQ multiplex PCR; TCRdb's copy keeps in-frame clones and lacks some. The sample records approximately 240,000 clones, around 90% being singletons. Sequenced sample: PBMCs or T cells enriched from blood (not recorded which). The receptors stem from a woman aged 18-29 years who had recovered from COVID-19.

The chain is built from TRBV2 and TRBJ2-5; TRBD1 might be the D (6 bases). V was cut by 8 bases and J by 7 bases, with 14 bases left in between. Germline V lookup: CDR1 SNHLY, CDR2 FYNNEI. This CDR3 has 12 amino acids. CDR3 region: CASGGLVRTQYF. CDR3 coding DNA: TGTGCCAGCGGGGGCCTTGTCAGGACCCAGTACTTC.

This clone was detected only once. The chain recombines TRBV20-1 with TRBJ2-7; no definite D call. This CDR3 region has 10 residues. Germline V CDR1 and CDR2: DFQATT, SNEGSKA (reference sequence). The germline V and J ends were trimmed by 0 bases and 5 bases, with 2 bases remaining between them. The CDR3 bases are TGCAGTGCTAGAGACAACGAGCAGTACTTC. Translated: CSARDNEQYF.

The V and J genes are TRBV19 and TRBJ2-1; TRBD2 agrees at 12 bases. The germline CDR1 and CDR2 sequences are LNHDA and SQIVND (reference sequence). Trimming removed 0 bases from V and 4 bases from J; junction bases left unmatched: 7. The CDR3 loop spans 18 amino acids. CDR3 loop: CASSIDHLAGGHYNEQFF. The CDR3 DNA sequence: TGTGCCAGTAGTATAGATCACCTAGCGGGAGGGCATTACAATGAGCAGTTCTTC.

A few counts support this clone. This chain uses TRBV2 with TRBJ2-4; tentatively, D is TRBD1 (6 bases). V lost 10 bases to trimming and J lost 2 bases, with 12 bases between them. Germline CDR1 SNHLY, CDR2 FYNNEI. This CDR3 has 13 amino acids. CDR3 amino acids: CAISGVTKNIQYF. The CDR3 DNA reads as TGTGCCATCTCAGGGGTAACCAAAAACATTCAGTACTTC.

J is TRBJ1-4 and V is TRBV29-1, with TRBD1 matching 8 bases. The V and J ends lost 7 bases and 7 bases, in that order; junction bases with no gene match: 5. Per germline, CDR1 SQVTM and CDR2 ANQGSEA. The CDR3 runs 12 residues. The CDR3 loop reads CSGGQGGEKLFF. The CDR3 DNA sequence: TGCAGCGGCGGACAGGGCGGTGAAAAACTGTTTTTT.

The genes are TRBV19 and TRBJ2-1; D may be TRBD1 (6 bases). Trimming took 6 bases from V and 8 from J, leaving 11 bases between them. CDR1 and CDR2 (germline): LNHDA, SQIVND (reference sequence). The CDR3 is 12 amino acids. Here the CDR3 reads CASSQGQDEQFF. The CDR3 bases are TGTGCCAGTAGCCAGGGACAAGATGAGCAGTTCTTC.

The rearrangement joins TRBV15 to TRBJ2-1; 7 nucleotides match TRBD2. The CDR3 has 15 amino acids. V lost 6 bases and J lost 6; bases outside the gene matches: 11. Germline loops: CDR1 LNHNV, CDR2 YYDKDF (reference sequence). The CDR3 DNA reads TGTGCCACCAGTCATGGCCGGGAGGCCAGCAATGAGCAGTTCTTC. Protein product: CATSHGREASNEQFF.

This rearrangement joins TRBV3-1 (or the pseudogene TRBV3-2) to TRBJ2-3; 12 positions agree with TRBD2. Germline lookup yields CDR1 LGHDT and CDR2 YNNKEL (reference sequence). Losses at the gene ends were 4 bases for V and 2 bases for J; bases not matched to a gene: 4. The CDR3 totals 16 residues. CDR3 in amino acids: CASSPWTSGDTDTQYF. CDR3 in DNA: TGTGCCAGCAGCCCATGGACTAGCGGGGACACAGATACGCAGTATTTT.

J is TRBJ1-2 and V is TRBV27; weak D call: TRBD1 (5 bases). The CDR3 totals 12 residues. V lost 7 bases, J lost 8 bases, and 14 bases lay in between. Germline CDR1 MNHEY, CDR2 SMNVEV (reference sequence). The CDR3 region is CASTAGLGGYTF. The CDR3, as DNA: TGTGCCAGCACGGCAGGGCTCGGGGGCTACACCTTC.

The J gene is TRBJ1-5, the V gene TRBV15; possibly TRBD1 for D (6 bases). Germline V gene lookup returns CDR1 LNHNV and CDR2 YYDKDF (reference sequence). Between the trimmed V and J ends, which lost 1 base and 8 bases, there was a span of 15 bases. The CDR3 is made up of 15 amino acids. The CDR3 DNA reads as TGTGCCACCAGCAGAGGTCTTGGACAGTACGAGCCCCAGCATTTT. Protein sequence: CATSRGLGQYEPQHF.

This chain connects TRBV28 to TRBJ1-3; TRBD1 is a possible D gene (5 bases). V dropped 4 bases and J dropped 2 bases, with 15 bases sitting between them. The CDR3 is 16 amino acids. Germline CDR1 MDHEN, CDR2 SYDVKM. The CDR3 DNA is TGTGCCAGCAGTTCAGAGACAGTCACCCCTGGAAACACCATATATTTT. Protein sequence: CASSSETVTPGNTIYF.

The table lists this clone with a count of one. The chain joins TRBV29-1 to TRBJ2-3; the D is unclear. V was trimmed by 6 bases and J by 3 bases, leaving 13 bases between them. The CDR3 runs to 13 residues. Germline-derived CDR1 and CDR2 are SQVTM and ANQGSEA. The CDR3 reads CSVRSPRTDTQYF. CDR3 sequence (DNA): TGCAGCGTCCGCTCCCCTAGGACAGATACGCAGTATTTT.

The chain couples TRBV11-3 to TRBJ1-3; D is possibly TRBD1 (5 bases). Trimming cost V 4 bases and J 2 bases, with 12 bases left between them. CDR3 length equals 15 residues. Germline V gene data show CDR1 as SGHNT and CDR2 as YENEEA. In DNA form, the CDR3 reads TGTGCCAGCAGCTCACCAGGGAAACCTGGAAACACCATATATTTT. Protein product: CASSSPGKPGNTIYF.

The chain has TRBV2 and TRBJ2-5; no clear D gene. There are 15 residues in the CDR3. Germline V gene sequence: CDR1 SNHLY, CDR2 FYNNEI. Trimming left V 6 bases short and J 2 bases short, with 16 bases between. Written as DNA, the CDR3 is TGTGCCAGCAGCCCCGAACTACGCCCACAAGAGACCCAGTACTTC. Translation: CASSPELRPQETQYF.

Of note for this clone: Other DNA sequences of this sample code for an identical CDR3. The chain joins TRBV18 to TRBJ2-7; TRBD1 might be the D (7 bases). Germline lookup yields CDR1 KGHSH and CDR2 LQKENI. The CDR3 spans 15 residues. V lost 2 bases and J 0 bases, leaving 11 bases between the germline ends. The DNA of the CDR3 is TGTGCCAGCTCACCAGGGCAGGGGGGCTCCTACGAGCAGTACTTC. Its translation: CASSPGQGGSYEQYF.

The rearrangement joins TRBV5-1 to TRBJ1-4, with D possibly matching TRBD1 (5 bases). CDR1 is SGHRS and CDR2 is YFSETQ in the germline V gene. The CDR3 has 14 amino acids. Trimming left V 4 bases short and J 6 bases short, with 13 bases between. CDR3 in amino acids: CASSEGRGDEKLFF. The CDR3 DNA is TGCGCCAGCAGCGAGGGCCGGGGGGATGAAAAACTGTTTTTT.

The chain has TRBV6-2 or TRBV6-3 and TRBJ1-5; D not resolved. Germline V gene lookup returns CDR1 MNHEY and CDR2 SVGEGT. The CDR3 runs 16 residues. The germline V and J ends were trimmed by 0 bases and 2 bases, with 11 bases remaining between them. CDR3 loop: CASSYSSGTGNQPQHF. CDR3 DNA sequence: TGTGCCAGCAGTTACTCATCGGGTACGGGCAATCAGCCCCAGCATTTT.

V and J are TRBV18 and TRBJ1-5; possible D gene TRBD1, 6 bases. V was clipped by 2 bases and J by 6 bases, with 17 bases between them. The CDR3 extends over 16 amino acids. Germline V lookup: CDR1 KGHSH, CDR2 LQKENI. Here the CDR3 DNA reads TGTGCCAGCTCACCATTTCGGGGTGAAGGGGGTCAGCCCCAGCATTTT. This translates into CASSPFRGEGGQPQHF.